This TCR beta chain was recovered during a study of blood T cell repertoires in COVID-19. Study background: Whether acute or convalescent, the COVID-19 samples came from the United States, Italy and Spain. Sources were T cells, B-cell-depleted T cells, or PBMCs; the material itself was cDNA or gDNA.

Original handling: Amplifying reference gene primers gave estimates of nucleated cell counts. Repertoires were generated with immunoSEQ multiplex PCR, while TCRdb's copy carries only in-frame clones and drops some. That table gives V, J and clone size, and the DNA gave D and trimming. Of around 70,000 clones detected, more than 75% appear once; the ten largest clones hold about 7%. Germline V CDR1 and CDR2: SGHRS, YFSETQ. This CDR3 is 13 amino acids long. Deletions cut 3 bases from V and 2 bases from J, with 8 bases between. Sequencing used peripheral blood. This clonotype was sampled from a man aged 50-60 years with active COVID-19. V usage is TRBV5-1 and J usage is TRBJ2-5; D not certain. This CDR3 is CASSSTPQETQYF. The DNA for the CDR3 is TGCGCCAGCAGCTCGACACCGCAAGAGACCCAGTACTTC. Full variable domain (remainder filled in from reference TRBV5-1 and TRBJ2-5): KAGVTQTPRYLIKTRGQQVTLSCSPISGHRSVSWYQQTPGQGLQFLFEYFSETQRNKGNFPGRFSGRQFSNSRSEMNVSTLELGDSALYLCASSSTPQETQYFGPGTRLLVL.